This TCR beta chain was recovered during a study of human T cells and chemical hapten exposure. Turning to this clonotype: The target antigen is unknown.

In TCRdb, the RACE reads were re-called with MiXCR into one record per CDR3 protein. The table shows 350,000 or so distinct CDR3 sequences, with around 7% occurring only once. Notes on the study in general: Unchanged with DPC sensitization were TCRs above 1 in 1000 frequency.

The time point is: patch test 1, 2 weeks after DPC sensitization. Treatment specified: therapeutic diphenylcyclopropenone sensitization with weekly scalp DPC. Drawing of blood took place ahead of applying each patch test. This CDR3 region has 20 residues. Trimming took 4 bases from V and 0 from J; bases not matched to a gene: 16. Germline lookup yields CDR1 LGHNA and CDR2 YSLEER. The source of this sequence is a woman between 18 and 29 years old with alopecia areata. Some clones in this sample may be carry-over from other donors' samples. The chain recombines TRBV4-3 with TRBJ2-2; 8 nucleotides agree with TRBD1. This material consisted of whole blood, taken in connection with sensitization to the hapten diphenylcyclopropenone (DPC). The CDR3: CASSLLIAHTDRANTGELFF. The CDR3 DNA follows: TGCGCCAGCAGCCTTCTCATAGCCCACACGGACAGGGCGAACACCGGGGAGCTGTTTTTT.